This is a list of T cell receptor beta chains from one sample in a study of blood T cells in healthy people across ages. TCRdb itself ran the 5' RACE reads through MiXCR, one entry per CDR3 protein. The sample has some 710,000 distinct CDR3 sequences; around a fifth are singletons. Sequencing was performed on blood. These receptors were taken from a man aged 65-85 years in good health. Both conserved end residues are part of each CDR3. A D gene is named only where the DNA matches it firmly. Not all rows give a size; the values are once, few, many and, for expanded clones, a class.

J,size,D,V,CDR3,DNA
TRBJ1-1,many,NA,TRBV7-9,CASSLSHTEAFF,TGTGCCAGCAGCTTATCCCACACTGAAGCTTTCTTT
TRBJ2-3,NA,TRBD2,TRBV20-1,CSARGLAEVTDTQYF,TGCAGTGCTAGAGGGCTAGCGGAGGTCACAGATACGCAGTATTTT
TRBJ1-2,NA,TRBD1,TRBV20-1,CSATTGTGYGYTF,TGCAGTGCTACGACCGGGACAGGCTATGGCTACACCTTC
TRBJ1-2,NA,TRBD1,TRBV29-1,CSVEDPDRALGYTF,TGCAGCGTCGAAGACCCTGACAGGGCACTTGGCTACACCTTC
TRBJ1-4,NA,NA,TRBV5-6,CASSFIATNEKLFF,TGTGCCAGCAGCTTCATTGCTACTAATGAAAAACTGTTTTTT
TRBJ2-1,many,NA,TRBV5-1,CASSSTTYNEQFF,TGCGCCAGCAGCTCGACTACTTACAATGAGCAGTTCTTC
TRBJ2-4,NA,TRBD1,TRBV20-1,CSARVPRTGGNIQYF,TGCAGTGCTAGAGTTCCCCGGACAGGGGGAAACATTCAGTACTTC
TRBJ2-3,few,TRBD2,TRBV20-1,CSANGASGFRRGGTDTQYF,TGCAGTGCTAACGGGGCTAGCGGCTTTAGACGCGGGGGCACAGATACGCAGTATTTT
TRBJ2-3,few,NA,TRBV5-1,CASSLVRRHTDTQYF,TGCGCCAGCAGCTTGGTGCGTAGACACACAGATACGCAGTATTTT
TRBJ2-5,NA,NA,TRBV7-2,CASSSLRAGVTYF,TGTGCCAGCAGCTCCCTGCGGGCGGGCGTGACGTACTTC
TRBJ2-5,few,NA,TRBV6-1,CASSGEFQETQYF,TGTGCCAGCAGTGGCGAATTTCAAGAGACCCAGTACTTC
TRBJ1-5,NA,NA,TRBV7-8,CASSPGRVTNQPQHF,TGTGCCAGCAGCCCCGGGCGGGTAACAAATCAGCCCCAGCATTTT
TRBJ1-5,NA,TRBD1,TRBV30,CASSGGNNQPQHF,TGTGCCTCCTCAGGGGGAAACAATCAGCCCCAGCATTTT
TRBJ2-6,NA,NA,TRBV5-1,CASSLNSGASVLTF,TGCGCCAGCAGCTTGAACTCTGGGGCCAGCGTCCTGACTTTC
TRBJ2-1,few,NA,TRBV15,CATSRVQGERNEQFF,TGTGCCACCAGCAGGGTACAGGGTGAGCGCAATGAGCAGTTCTTC
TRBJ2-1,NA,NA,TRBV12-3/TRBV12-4,CASSGTYYNEQFF,TGTGCCAGCAGCGGGACCTACTACAATGAGCAGTTCTTC
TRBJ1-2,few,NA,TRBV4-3,CASSHFPGPLYGYTF,TGCGCCAGCAGCCACTTCCCGGGACCGCTCTATGGCTACACCTTC
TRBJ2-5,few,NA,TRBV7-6,CAGSLSRGWSYNERFF,TGTGCCGGCAGCTTAAGCAGAGGATGGAGCTACAATGAGCGGTTCTTC
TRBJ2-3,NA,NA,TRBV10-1,CASSESNRISTDTQYF,TGCGCCAGCAGTGAGTCTAATAGAATAAGCACAGATACGCAGTATTTT
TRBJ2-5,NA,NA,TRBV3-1,CASSQDRGRQETQYF,TGTGCCAGCAGCCAAGATCGGGGGAGACAAGAGACCCAGTACTTC
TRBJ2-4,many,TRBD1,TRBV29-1,CSVDGQGSIQYF,TGCAGCGTTGATGGACAGGGCAGCATTCAGTACTTC
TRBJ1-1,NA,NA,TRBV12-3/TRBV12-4,CASSSPVGTEAFF,TGTGCCAGCAGTTCCCCGGTGGGGACTGAAGCTTTCTTT
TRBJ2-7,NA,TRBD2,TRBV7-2,CASSYKGLASSYEQYF,TGTGCCAGCAGCTACAAGGGACTAGCGAGCTCCTACGAGCAGTACTTC
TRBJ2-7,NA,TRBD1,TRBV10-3,CAISTSRPGTGEEQYF,TGTGCCATCAGTACCAGCCGTCCCGGGACAGGGGAAGAACAGTACTTC
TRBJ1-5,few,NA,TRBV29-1,CSVAEGNQPQHF,TGCAGCGTAGCCGAGGGCAATCAGCCCCAGCATTTT
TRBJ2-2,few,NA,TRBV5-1,CASSPSTGTNTGELFF,TGCGCCAGCAGCCCCTCGACAGGGACTAACACCGGGGAGCTGTTTTTT
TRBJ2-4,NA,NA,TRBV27,CASSFGTGPQNIQYF,TGTGCCAGCAGTTTTGGGACCGGGCCCCAAAACATTCAGTACTTC
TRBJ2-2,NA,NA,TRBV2,CASSESRTNTGELFF,TGTGCCAGCAGTGAAAGTCGTACGAACACCGGGGAGCTGTTTTTT
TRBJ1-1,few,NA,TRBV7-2,CASSLWASTEAFF,TGTGCCAGCAGCTTATGGGCCTCCACTGAAGCTTTCTTT
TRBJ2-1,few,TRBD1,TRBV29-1,CSVENRGTVNEQFF,TGCAGCGTTGAAAACAGGGGGACAGTTAATGAGCAGTTCTTC
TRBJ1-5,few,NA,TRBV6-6,CASSYSVDQPQHF,TGTGCCAGCAGTTACTCTGTCGATCAGCCCCAGCATTTT
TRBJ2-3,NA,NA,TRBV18,CASSPLTGATDTQYF,TGTGCCAGCTCACCACTGACCGGGGCCACAGATACGCAGTATTTT
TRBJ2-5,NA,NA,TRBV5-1,CASSILNGEQYF,TGCGCCAGCAGCATTCTCAATGGGGAGCAGTACTTC
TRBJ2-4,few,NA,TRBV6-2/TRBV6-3,CASSYERRLVAEAKNIQYF,TGTGCCAGCAGTTACGAGCGGAGACTAGTAGCTGAAGCCAAAAACATTCAGTACTTC